Each of the 10 T cell receptor beta chains below was sequenced from the same sample in a study of somatic mutations in cytotoxic T cells in rheumatoid arthritis (TCRdb year 2017). Libraries were constructed by the immunoSEQ multiplex PCR assay. TCRdb's version of the immuneACCESS table is confined to in-frame rearrangements and falls short of the full clone set. An unresolved V gene accounts for under half of the shortfall where checked; the remainder is of unknown origin. The sample table contains roughly 2,000 clones; only one count was recorded for 85% of them. Clones ranked in the top ten supply roughly 38% of the sample. The sample was CD8+ T cells sorted from blood. The receptors were sampled from a man between 60 and 70 years old with rheumatoid arthritis.

The chain carries TRBV2 and TRBJ2-1; D ambiguous. Germline V gene sequence: CDR1 SNHLY, CDR2 FYNNEI. The CDR3 sequence is 12 residues long. Trimming took 4 bases from V and 8 from J, leaving 9 bases between them. The CDR3 region has the DNA TGTGCCAGCAGTGGTTGGAGAGATGAGCAGTTCTTC. This encodes CASSGWRDEQFF.

The V and J genes are TRBV5-5 and TRBJ2-3, with 9 bases fitting TRBD1. The CDR3 is 15 residues long. V was clipped by 4 bases and J by 3 bases; unmatched bases: 6. Germline CDR1 is SGHKS and CDR2 is YYEKEE (reference sequence). CDR3: CASSDRQGGTDTQYF. Here the CDR3 DNA reads TGTGCCAGCAGCGATAGACAGGGGGGGACAGATACGCAGTATTTT.

The chain is built from TRBV9 and TRBJ2-1; 8 positions match TRBD2. The CDR3 contains 15 residues. Germline lookup yields CDR1 SGDLS and CDR2 YYNGEE. Losses at the gene ends were 0 bases for V and 9 bases for J; bases not matched to a gene: 8. The CDR3 here is CASSVGSSGGGEQFF. The DNA for the CDR3 is TGTGCCAGCAGCGTAGGATCAAGCGGGGGAGGTGAGCAGTTCTTC.

The count of this clone is one. The chain employs TRBV5-1 and TRBJ2-2; 11 positions match TRBD1. CDR3 length equals 16 residues. Germline loops: CDR1 SGHRS, CDR2 YFSETQ. Trimming took 2 bases from V and 4 from J; bases not matched to a gene: 4. CDR3 coding DNA: TGCGCCAGCAGCTTTTCCGGGACAGGGGGCACCGGGGAGCTGTTTTTT. Its translation: CASSFSGTGGTGELFF.

The gene calls are TRBV5-1 and TRBJ2-7, with D uncertain. Germline CDR1 is SGHRS and CDR2 is YFSETQ. Trimming took off 1 base at V and 3 bases at J, with 11 bases between the two ends. There are 14 residues in the CDR3. The CDR3 loop reads CASSLIGLHYEQYF. CDR3 DNA: TGCGCCAGCAGCTTGATCGGTCTCCACTACGAGCAGTACTTC.

The rearrangement joins TRBV4-1 to TRBJ1-5; tentatively, D is TRBD1 (6 bases). V dropped 1 base and J dropped 0 bases, with 10 bases sitting between them. Per germline, CDR1 MGHRA and CDR2 YSYEKL. There are 16 residues in the CDR3. CDR3 amino acids: CASSQGAGASNQPQHF. The CDR3 DNA sequence: TGCGCCAGCAGCCAAGGGGCAGGGGCTAGCAATCAGCCCCAGCATTTT.

The gene calls are TRBV27 and TRBJ2-7; D is perhaps TRBD1 (5 bases). This CDR3 comprises 17 residues. V lost 0 bases to trimming and J lost 4 bases, with 19 bases between them. Germline lookup yields CDR1 MNHEY and CDR2 SMNVEV (reference sequence). CDR3 nucleotide sequence: TGTGCCAGCAGTTTATCCAATCCAGGGCAAAGGTGGTACGAGCAGTACTTC. Translated: CASSLSNPGQRWYEQYF.

The J gene is TRBJ1-2, the V gene TRBV9, with 7 bases fitting TRBD1. CDR1 SGDLS and CDR2 YYNGEE come from the germline V gene. This CDR3 contains 14 residues. Losses at the gene ends were 4 bases for V and 4 bases for J; bases not matched to a gene: 7. Written as DNA, the CDR3 is TGTGCCAGCAGCAAAGGACAGGTATCCTATGGCTACACCTTC. Protein: CASSKGQVSYGYTF.

The chain uses TRBV6-5 and TRBJ2-7, with D perhaps matching TRBD1 (6 bases). Trimming took 6 bases from V and 6 from J, leaving 9 bases between them. The CDR3 spans 11 residues. Germline assignment: CDR1 MNHEY and CDR2 SVGAGI. In nucleotides, the CDR3 is TGTGCCAGCAGACAGGGAAGCGAGCAGTACTTC. Its translation: CASRQGSEQYF.

The gene calls are TRBV19 and TRBJ1-1; D may be TRBD1 (5 bases). The CDR3 spans 13 residues. Germline CDR1 and CDR2: LNHDA and SQIVND (reference sequence). The V gene lost 10 bases and the J gene lost 0 bases, with 12 bases spanning the gap. The DNA of the CDR3 is TGTGCCACTAAGGAGGGGCTGAACACTGAAGCTTTCTTT. Amino acids: CATKEGLNTEAFF.